One and the same sample provided the 5 T cell receptor beta chains below, sequenced in a study of patients and donors after allogeneic stem cell transplantation. MiXCR was run by TCRdb on the RT-PCR reads, yielding one entry per CDR3 protein. The sample records 150,000 to 200,000 distinct CDR3 sequences, approximately 30% being singletons. Input material: blood, either unsorted or a sorted T cell fraction (not recorded which). The origin of the receptors is a human donor who was either an allogeneic HSCT recipient or a stem cell or donor lymphocyte infusion donor (not recorded which). It is not recorded whose cells these are; they may come from a transplant donor.

The chain combines TRBV7-2 with TRBJ1-6; weak D call: TRBD1 (6 bases). Trimming stripped 2 bases from V and 9 bases from J, with 14 bases between. The CDR3 consists of 15 residues. The germline V gene encodes CDR1 SGHTA and CDR2 FQGNSA. The CDR3, as DNA: TGTGCCAGCAGCTTACCCGGGACAATTTCTTCACCCCTCCACTTT. The encoded protein is CASSLPGTISSPLHF.

This clonotype turned up a few times. The genes are TRBV24-1 and TRBJ2-1; 10 bases map to TRBD2. Germline lookup yields CDR1 KGHDR and CDR2 SFDVKD. CDR3 size: 14 residues. V gave up 6 bases and J gave up 8 bases; unmatched junction bases: 6. CDR3 protein: CATSSSGSTYEQFF. The CDR3 nucleotides are TGTGCCACCAGTTCTAGCGGGAGTACCTATGAGCAGTTCTTC.

The sample holds a few counts of this clonotype. The V gene is TRBV7-2, the J gene TRBJ1-2; D may be TRBD1 (6 bases). This CDR3 has 14 residues. CDR1 SGHTA and CDR2 FQGNSA come from the germline V gene. With 6 bases removed from V and 8 bases from J, the gap between germline ends came to 19 bases. CDR3 protein: CASSPVGQGNGYTF. The DNA of the CDR3 is TGTGCCAGCAGTCCAGTGGGGCAGGGGAACGGCTACACCTTC.

This chain uses TRBV7-2 with TRBJ2-3, with 13 nucleotides matching TRBD2. Germline V gene data show CDR1 as SGHTA and CDR2 as FQGNSA. This CDR3 spans 16 amino acids. Germline trimming cut 5 bases from V and 0 bases from J; bases unmatched to any gene: 2. CDR3 loop: CASSPGLAGSTDTQYF. The CDR3 bases are TGTGCCAGCAGCCCGGGACTAGCGGGGAGCACAGATACGCAGTATTTT.

The chain uses TRBV28 and TRBJ2-4; unclear D gene. V lost 6 bases and J 11 bases, leaving 11 bases between the germline ends. CDR3 length: 11 residues. Germline V gene data show CDR1 as MDHEN and CDR2 as SYDVKM. This CDR3 is CASSLARFQYF. The CDR3 bases are TGTGCCAGCAGCCTGGCACGTTTTCAGTACTTC.